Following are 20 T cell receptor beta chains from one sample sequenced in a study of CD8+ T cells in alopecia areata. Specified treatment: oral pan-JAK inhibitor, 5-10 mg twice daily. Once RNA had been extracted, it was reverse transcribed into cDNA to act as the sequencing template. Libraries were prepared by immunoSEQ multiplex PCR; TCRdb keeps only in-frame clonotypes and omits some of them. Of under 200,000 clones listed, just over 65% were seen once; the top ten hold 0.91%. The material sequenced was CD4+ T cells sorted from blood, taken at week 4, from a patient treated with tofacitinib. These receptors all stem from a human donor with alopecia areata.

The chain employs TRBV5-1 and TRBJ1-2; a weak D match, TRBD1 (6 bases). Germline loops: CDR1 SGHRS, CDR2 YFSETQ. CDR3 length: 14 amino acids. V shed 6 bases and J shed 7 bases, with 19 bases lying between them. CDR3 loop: CASNPSGGAGGYTF. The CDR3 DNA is TGCGCCAGCAACCCCTCCGGGGGCGCGGGTGGCTACACCTTC.

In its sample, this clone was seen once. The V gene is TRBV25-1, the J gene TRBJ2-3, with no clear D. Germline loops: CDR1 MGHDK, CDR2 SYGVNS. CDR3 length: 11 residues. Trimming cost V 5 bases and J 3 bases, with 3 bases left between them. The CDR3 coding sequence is TGTGCCAGCAGTCTGACAGATACGCAGTATTTT. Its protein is CASSLTDTQYF.

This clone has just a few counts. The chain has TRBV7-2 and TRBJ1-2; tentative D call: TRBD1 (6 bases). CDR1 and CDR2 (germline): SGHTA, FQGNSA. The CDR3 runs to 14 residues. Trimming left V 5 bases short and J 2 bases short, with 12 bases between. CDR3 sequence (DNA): TGTGCCAGCAGCGTTACTACAGGGAACTATGGCTACACCTTC. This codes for CASSVTTGNYGYTF. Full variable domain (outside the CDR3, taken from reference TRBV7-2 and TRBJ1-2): GAGVSQSPSNKVTEKGKDVELRCDPISGHTALYWYRQSLGQGLEFLIYFQGNSAPDKSGLPSDRFSAERTGGSVSTLTIQRTQQEDSAVYLCASSVTTGNYGYTFGSGTRLTVV.

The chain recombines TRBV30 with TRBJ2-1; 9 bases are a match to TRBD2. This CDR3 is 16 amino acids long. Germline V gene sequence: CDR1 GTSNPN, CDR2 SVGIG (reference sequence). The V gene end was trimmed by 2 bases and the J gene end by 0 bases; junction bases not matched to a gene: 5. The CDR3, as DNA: TGTGCCTGGAGTAAGAAGCGGGGGGCCTCCTACAATGAGCAGTTCTTC. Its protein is CAWSKKRGASYNEQFF.

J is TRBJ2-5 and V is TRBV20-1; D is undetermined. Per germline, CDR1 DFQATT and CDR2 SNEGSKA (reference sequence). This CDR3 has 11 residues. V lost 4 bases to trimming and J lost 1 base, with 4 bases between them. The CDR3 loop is CSATPQETQYF. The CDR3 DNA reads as TGCAGTGCTACCCCCCAAGAGACCCAGTACTTC.

The CDR3 DNA is TGTGCCAGCAGTGAGCCCTCCGGGGGCGTTGGAAACACCATATATTTT. Its translation is CASSEPSGGVGNTIYF. This chain links TRBV25-1 with TRBJ1-3; a weak D match, TRBD1 (6 bases). V was pared by 3 bases and J by 3 bases, with 15 bases between. Germline V gene data show CDR1 as MGHDK and CDR2 as SYGVNS. The length of the CDR3 is 16 residues.

CDR3 bases: TGTGCCAGCAGTTACCTACCGGGGGAGGGGCTGTACTTC. Encoded protein: CASSYLPGEGLYF. The gene calls are TRBV6-5 and TRBJ2-7; 7 bases align to TRBD2. CDR1 MNHEY and CDR2 SVGAGI come from the germline V gene. Trimming at V came to 2 bases and at J to 12 bases, leaving 10 bases not matched to a gene. This CDR3 region has 13 residues.

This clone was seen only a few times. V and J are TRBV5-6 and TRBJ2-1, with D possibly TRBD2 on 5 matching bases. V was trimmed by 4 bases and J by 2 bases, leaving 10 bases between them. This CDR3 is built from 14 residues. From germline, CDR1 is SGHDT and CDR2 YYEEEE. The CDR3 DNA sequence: TGTGCCAGCAGCGTCCCCGGGACCTACAATGAGCAGTTCTTC. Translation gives CASSVPGTYNEQFF.

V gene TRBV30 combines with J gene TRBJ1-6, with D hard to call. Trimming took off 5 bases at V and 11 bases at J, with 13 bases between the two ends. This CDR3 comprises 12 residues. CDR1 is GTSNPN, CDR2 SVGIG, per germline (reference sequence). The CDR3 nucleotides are TGTGCCTGGGACCGAGATCCGACACCCCTCCACTTT. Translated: CAWDRDPTPLHF.

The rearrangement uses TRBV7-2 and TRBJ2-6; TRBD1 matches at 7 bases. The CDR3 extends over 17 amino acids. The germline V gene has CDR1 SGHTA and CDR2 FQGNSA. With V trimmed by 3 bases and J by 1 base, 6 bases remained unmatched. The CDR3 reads CASSLRTGVSGANVLTF. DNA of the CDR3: TGTGCCAGCAGCTTGAGGACAGGAGTATCTGGGGCCAACGTCCTGACTTTC.

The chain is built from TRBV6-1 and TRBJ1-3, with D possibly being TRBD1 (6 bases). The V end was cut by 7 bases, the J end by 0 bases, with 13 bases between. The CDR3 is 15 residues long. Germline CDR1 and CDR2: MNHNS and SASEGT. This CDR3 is CASIRQVVSGNTIYF. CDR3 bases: TGTGCCAGCATTCGACAGGTCGTCTCTGGAAACACCATATATTTT.

CDR3 sequence reads: CASSLGPDLTEAFF. The CDR3 nucleotides are TGTGCCAGCAGCTTGGGACCCGACCTCACTGAAGCTTTCTTT. J is TRBJ1-1 and V is TRBV5-6; D not certain. The germline gives CDR1 SGHDT, CDR2 YYEEEE. V lost 0 bases to trimming and J lost 4 bases, with 10 bases between them. This CDR3 is built from 14 residues.

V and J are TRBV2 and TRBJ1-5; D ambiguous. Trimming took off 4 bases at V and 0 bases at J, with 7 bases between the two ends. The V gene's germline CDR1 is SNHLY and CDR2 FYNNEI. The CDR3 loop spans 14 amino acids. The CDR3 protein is CASSGFSSNQPQHF. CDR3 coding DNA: TGTGCCAGCAGTGGGTTTAGTAGCAATCAGCCCCAGCATTTT.

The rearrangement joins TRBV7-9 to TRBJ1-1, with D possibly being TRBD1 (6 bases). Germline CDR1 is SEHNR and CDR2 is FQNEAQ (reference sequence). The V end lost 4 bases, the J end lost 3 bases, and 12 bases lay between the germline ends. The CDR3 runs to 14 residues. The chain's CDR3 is CASSSRGSDTEAFF. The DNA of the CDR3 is TGTGCCAGCAGCTCCAGGGGATCGGACACTGAAGCTTTCTTT.

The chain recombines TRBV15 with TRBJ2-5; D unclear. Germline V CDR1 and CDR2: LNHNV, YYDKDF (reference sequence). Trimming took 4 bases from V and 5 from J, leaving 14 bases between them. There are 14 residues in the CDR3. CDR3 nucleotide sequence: TGTGCCACCAGCAATGGGTTAATCGGGGAGACCCAGTACTTC. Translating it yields CATSNGLIGETQYF.

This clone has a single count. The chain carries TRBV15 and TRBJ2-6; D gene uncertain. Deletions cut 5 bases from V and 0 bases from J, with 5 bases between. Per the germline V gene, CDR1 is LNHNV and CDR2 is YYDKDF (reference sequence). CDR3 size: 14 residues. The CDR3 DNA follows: TGTGCCACCAGCGTGTCCTCTGGGGCCAACGTCCTGACTTTC. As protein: CATSVSSGANVLTF. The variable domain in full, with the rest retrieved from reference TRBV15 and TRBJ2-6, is DAMVIQNPRYQVTQFGKPVTLSCSQTLNHNVMYWYQQKSSQAPKLLFHYYDKDFNNEADTPDNFQSRRPNTSFCFLDIRSPGLGDTAMYLCATSVSSGANVLTFGAGSRLTVL.

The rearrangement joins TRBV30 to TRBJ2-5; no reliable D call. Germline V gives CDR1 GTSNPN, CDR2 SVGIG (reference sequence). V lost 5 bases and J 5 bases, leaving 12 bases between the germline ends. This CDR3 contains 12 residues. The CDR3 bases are TGTGCCTGGGGTTTCACCAGGGAGACCCAGTACTTC. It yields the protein CAWGFTRETQYF.

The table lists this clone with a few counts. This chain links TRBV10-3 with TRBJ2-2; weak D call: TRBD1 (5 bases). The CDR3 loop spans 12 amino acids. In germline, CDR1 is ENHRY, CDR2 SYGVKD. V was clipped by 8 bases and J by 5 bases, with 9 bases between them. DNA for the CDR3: TGTGCCATCGGGAAGGGGACCGGGGAGCTGTTTTTT. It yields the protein CAIGKGTGELFF.

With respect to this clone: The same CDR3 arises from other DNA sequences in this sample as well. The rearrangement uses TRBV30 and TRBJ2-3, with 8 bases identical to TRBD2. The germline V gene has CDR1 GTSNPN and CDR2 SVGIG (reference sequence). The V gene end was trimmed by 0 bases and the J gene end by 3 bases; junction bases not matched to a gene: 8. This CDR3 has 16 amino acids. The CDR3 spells CAWSVGLAGGTDTQYF. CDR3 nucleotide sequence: TGTGCCTGGAGTGTAGGGCTAGCGGGTGGGACAGATACGCAGTATTTT.

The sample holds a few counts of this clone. The CDR3 here is CASSFGRARTSPLHF. DNA for the CDR3: TGTGCCAGCAGCTTTGGTAGGGCCCGGACTTCACCCCTCCACTTT. The chain joins TRBV6-5 to TRBJ1-6; D is ambiguous. Germline loops: CDR1 MNHEY, CDR2 SVGAGI. V was clipped by 6 bases and J by 9 bases, with 18 bases between them. The CDR3 is 15 residues long.